A selection of T cell receptor beta chains follows, all from one sample in a study of blood T cell repertoires in COVID-19. This table comes from immunoSEQ multiplex PCR, and its TCRdb copy is limited to in-frame clones, with some not included. The sample holds 55,000 to 80,000 clones, less than 85% seen once. Sequencing was performed on peripheral blood. These receptor sequences come from a man older than 75 with active COVID-19. CDR3s include the opening cysteine and the closing phenylalanine or tryptophan. The D gene is left open where the match is weak. Expanded clones are given a class, and other clones once, few, many or no size at all.

V,J,D,size,DNA,CDR3
TRBV5-1,TRBJ1-2,-,few,TGCGCCAGCAGCTTAGAACGGGAGAGGGCTAACGGCTACACCTTC,CASSLERERANGYTF
TRBV3-1/TRBV3-2,TRBJ2-1,-,-,TGTGCCAGCAGCCATTTACAGGGTTATGAGCAGTTCTTC,CASSHLQGYEQFF
TRBV18,TRBJ1-1,TRBD1,-,TGTGCCAGCTCACCTGAGACAGGGCGGTCAGGACGAATGAACACTGAAGCTTTCTTT,CASSPETGRSGRMNTEAFF
TRBV9,TRBJ1-1,TRBD1,-,TGTGCCAGCAGCGAAAGGACAGGGAACACTGAAGCTTTCTTT,CASSERTGNTEAFF
TRBV5-6,TRBJ1-2,TRBD1,-,TGTGCCAGCAGCCGCGCGGGCAGGGGGGACTATGGCTACACCTTC,CASSRAGRGDYGYTF
TRBV3-1/TRBV3-2,TRBJ2-3,TRBD1,-,TGTGCCAGCAGCCAGACAGGGGACGGCACAGATACGCAGTATTTT,CASSQTGDGTDTQYF
TRBV6-6,TRBJ2-7,-,-,TGTGCCATTGGGTCCACAGGCTACGAGCAGTACTTC,CAIGSTGYEQYF
TRBV6-5,TRBJ2-3,TRBD2,-,TGTGCCAGCAGTAAGACTAGCGGGAACCCAGATACGCAGTATTTT,CASSKTSGNPDTQYF
TRBV7-2,TRBJ2-1,-,once,TGTGCCAGCAGCCCACCCCAGGGCATCAAACGCTCCTACAATGAGCAGTTCTTC,CASSPPQGIKRSYNEQFF
TRBV27,TRBJ1-4,TRBD1,-,TGTGCCAGCAGTCTCTCGCCGACAGGGCCCCGGGGTGAAAAACTGTTTTTT,CASSLSPTGPRGEKLFF
TRBV4-1,TRBJ2-1,-,-,TGCGCCAGCAGCGGAAGAGGGTACCGGTTCTTC,CASSGRGYRFF
TRBV5-8,TRBJ1-6,-,-,TGTGCCAGCAGCTTCGGAGGGTTAGATTCACCCCTCCACTTT,CASSFGGLDSPLHF
TRBV2,TRBJ2-2,TRBD2,-,TGTGCCAGCAAGGAGCGGGAGGGCCCCGGGGAGCTGTTTTTT,CASKEREGPGELFF
TRBV7-2,TRBJ2-1,-,-,TGTGCCAGCAGCTCCCGGGGTGAGCAGTTCTTC,CASSSRGEQFF
TRBV27,TRBJ1-5,TRBD1,-,TGTGCCAGCAGAACTACAGGGGGCAATCAGCCCCAGCATTTT,CASRTTGGNQPQHF
TRBV11-2,TRBJ2-7,TRBD2,once,TGTGCCAGCAGCTCCTCGGGGAGCGGGGGTGCCATCACCTACGAGCAGTACTTC,CASSSSGSGGAITYEQYF
TRBV7-9,TRBJ1-2,-,-,TGTGCCAGCAGCTTAGCCGGGGATGGCTACACCTTC,CASSLAGDGYTF
TRBV19,TRBJ2-7,TRBD2,-,TGTGCCAGTTCTTTTAGCGGGAGCCACGAGCAGTACTTC,CASSFSGSHEQYF
TRBV25-1,TRBJ1-6,-,-,TGTGCCAGCAGTGGGGGGGGGCGGATATTGAATTCACCCCTCCACTTT,CASSGGGRILNSPLHF
TRBV19,TRBJ1-5,TRBD1,many,TGTGCCAGTAGTAGTGTAAGACAGGGGGCAAATCAGCCCCAGCATTTT,CASSSVRQGANQPQHF
TRBV29-1,TRBJ2-4,-,-,TGCAGCGTTGTACTGGCGGGCATAGCCAAAAACATTCAGTACTTC,CSVVLAGIAKNIQYF
TRBV7-2,TRBJ2-7,-,-,TGTGCCAGCAGCTTAGTACCCAGGGACGAGCAGTACTTC,CASSLVPRDEQYF
TRBV7-8,TRBJ2-7,-,-,TGTGCCAGCAGCTTAGAAGGCACAGGTACGAGAGAGCAGTACTTC,CASSLEGTGTREQYF
TRBV19,TRBJ1-1,-,-,TGTGCCAGTAGTGCAGGGACAATCTGGGAAGCTTTCTTT,CASSAGTIWEAFF
TRBV6-4,TRBJ2-1,-,-,TGTGCCAGCAGAGCACGGGAGAGCTCCTACAATGAGCAGTTCTTC,CASRARESSYNEQFF
TRBV7-9,TRBJ2-1,TRBD2,-,TGTGCCAGCAGCCAAGGGACTAGCCCCGATGAGCAGTTCTTC,CASSQGTSPDEQFF
TRBV10-3,TRBJ2-7,-,-,TGTGCCAGCCAGGGTACGGTCGAGCAGTACTTC,CASQGTVEQYF
TRBV4-1,TRBJ1-1,-,-,TGCGCCAGCAGCCAAGTTGGACAGTTCGATGGTGAAGCTTTCTTT,CASSQVGQFDGEAFF
TRBV2,TRBJ2-7,TRBD1,-,TGTGCCAGCAGGACAGACAGGGTCAACGAGCAGTACTTC,CASRTDRVNEQYF
TRBV27,TRBJ1-5,TRBD1,-,TGTGCCAGCAGTTTCCGTCGACAGGGGGCCGGCAATCAGCCCCAGCATTTT,CASSFRRQGAGNQPQHF
TRBV7-2,TRBJ1-5,-,-,TGTGCCAGCAGCTCGCAGGGTGGCAATCAGCCCCAGCATTTT,CASSSQGGNQPQHF
TRBV14,TRBJ1-4,-,-,TGTGCCAGCAGCCAAGTTGGGGCACAAGTTAATGAAAAACTGTTTTTT,CASSQVGAQVNEKLFF
TRBV11-2,TRBJ2-5,TRBD1,-,TGTGCCAGCAGCCCCCTTGGGGCGACAGGGTCCGAGACCCAGTACTTC,CASSPLGATGSETQYF
TRBV21-1,TRBJ2-6,-,-,TGTGCCAGCAGCACTAGCGGGAACTGGGGGGCCAACGTCCTGACTTTC,CASSTSGNWGANVLTF
TRBV15,TRBJ2-2,-,-,TGTGCCACCAGCAGAGATTACAGTTCAGAGCTGTTTTTT,CATSRDYSSELFF
TRBV10-3,TRBJ1-1,TRBD1,-,TGTGCCATCAGAACAGACAGGGACAATCCTGAAGCTTTCTTT,CAIRTDRDNPEAFF
TRBV7-2,TRBJ2-7,TRBD2,-,TGTGCCAGCAGCCCCGGACTAGCGGGAGGATCCCCCTACGAGCAGTACTTC,CASSPGLAGGSPYEQYF
TRBV7-9,TRBJ2-1,TRBD1,-,TGTGCCAGCAGCCGGACAGGAAATAGACCGAATGAGCAGTTCTTC,CASSRTGNRPNEQFF
TRBV7-2,TRBJ1-2,-,-,TGTGCCAGCAGCTTACAGGGTTTTGGCAACTATGGCTACACCTTC,CASSLQGFGNYGYTF
TRBV7-2,TRBJ1-2,-,-,TGTGCCAGCAGCTTAGCAGACACAGTTAACTATGGCTACACCTTC,CASSLADTVNYGYTF
TRBV6-1,TRBJ2-7,-,once,TGTGCCAGCAGTGAAGTTTCAAGTAGATCACGCGAGCAGTACTTC,CASSEVSSRSREQYF
TRBV28,TRBJ1-1,TRBD1,few,TGTGCCAGCAGCAACAGGGGAAAGATGAACACTGAAGCTTTCTTT,CASSNRGKMNTEAFF